This TCR beta chain appears in the sequencing data of a study of blood T cell repertoires in COVID-19. Overall study context: Collection of acute and convalescent COVID-19 samples took place in the United States, Italy and Spain. Nucleic acid was either cDNA or gDNA, and it came from T cells, B-cell-depleted T cells, or PBMCs.

Trimming removed 0 bases at V and 7 bases at J, with 13 bases between. Germline CDR1 is LGHNA and CDR2 is YSLEER. This CDR3 region has 15 residues. Original processing notes: Reference gene primer amplification in the assay estimated nucleated cell counts. Using immunoSEQ multiplex PCR, the repertoire was profiled, and TCRdb retains in-frame clones only, with some absent. That table furnishes V, J and clone size, whereas the DNA furnished D and trimming. The table includes roughly 100,000 clones, around 89% detected once. The sample consisted of peripheral blood. This sequence was found in a woman older than 75 with acute or convalescent COVID-19. The chain uses TRBV4-3 and TRBJ2-1; D is perhaps TRBD2 (5 bases). CDR3 loop: CASSQDLRARNEQFF. For the CDR3, the DNA is TGCGCCAGCAGCCAAGATCTGAGGGCCCGAAATGAGCAGTTCTTC.